This T cell receptor beta chain derives from a study of vaccination effects on CD4 cells after COVID-19. Whole-study context: Participants received two doses of either the BNT162b2 or mRNA-1273 vaccine.

V was clipped by 3 bases and J by 4 bases, with 9 bases between them. This CDR3 comprises 13 residues. On this clone: The antigen remains undetermined.

The study's findings and limits: Among infection- and vaccine-induced clones, marked clonal contraction occurred late after vaccination.

This table comes from immunoSEQ multiplex PCR, and its TCRdb copy is limited to in-frame clones, with some not included. The table has roughly 67,000 clones, about 78% seen once. ViraFEST assay sequencing came after antigen-specific CD4+ T cells were expanded with viral peptide pools. Cultured cells yielded isolated CD4+ T cells after 10 to 11 days. Absence of prior SARS-CoV-2 infection characterized the vaccine recipients, who showed negative nucleocapsid antibodies. PBMC were cultured at under 2.5 million per well with around 10 IU/ml IL-2 and about 9.5 ug/ml peptides. The V call is TRBV12-3 or TRBV12-4, the J call TRBJ1-2, with D perhaps TRBD1 (6 bases). The sample was CD4+ T cells from PBMCs cultured with SARS-CoV-2 spike peptides, taken before COVID-19 vaccination. The TCR originated in a human donor who received a COVID-19 vaccine. CDR3 nucleotides: TGTGCCAGCAGTTTGGGGGCTCCCTATGGCTACACCTTC. Encoded protein: CASSLGAPYGYTF.